This TCR beta chain came from a study of long-term antiretroviral therapy in people with HIV. Overall study: The 2015 recommendation for immediate ART came about a decade after the earliest samples.

Overall study findings and caveats: Controls showed broader CDR3 length ranges than did the HIV repertoires. Dominating the repertoire at all time points were the clones that expanded before ART.

An immunoSEQ assay, version v3.0, was performed at survey level. Sequencing of each sample targeted roughly 35,000-55,000 T-cell genomes. The table came from immunoSEQ multiplex PCR; TCRdb's copy has only in-frame clones and leaves some out. Here the sample spans 20,000 to 25,000 clones, 85% to 90% being singletons. The CDR3 totals 16 residues. Per the germline V gene, CDR1 is SGHRS and CDR2 is YFSETQ. Germline trimming cut 4 bases from V and 9 bases from J; bases unmatched to any gene: 8. For this clone: Its antigen is unknown.

The receptor comes from a woman aged 25 to 39 with HIV. Sequencing was performed on unsorted PBMCs, taken 1.8 years before starting antiretroviral therapy. The chain links TRBV5-1 to TRBJ2-1, with 15 bases identical to TRBD2. The CDR3 DNA sequence: TGCGCCAGCAGCCTCTGGACTAGCGGGGGGGCCGGTGAGCAGTTCTTC. Amino acid sequence: CASSLWTSGGAGEQFF. Drawing the rest from reference TRBV5-1 and TRBJ2-1, the complete variable domain is KAGVTQTPRYLIKTRGQQVTLSCSPISGHRSVSWYQQTPGQGLQFLFEYFSETQRNKGNFPGRFSGRQFSNSRSEMNVSTLELGDSALYLCASSLWTSGGAGEQFFGPGTRLTVL.